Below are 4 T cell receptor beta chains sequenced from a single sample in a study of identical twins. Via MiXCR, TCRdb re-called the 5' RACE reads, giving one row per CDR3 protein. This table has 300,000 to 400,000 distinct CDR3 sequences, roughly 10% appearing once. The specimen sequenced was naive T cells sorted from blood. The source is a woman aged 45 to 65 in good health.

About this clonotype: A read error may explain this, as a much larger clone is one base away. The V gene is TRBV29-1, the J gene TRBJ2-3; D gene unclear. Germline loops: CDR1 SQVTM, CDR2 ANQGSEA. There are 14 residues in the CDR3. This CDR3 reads CNVGYGTKADTQYF. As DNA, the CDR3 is TGCAACGTTGGATACGGAACAAAGGCAGATACGCAGTATTTT.

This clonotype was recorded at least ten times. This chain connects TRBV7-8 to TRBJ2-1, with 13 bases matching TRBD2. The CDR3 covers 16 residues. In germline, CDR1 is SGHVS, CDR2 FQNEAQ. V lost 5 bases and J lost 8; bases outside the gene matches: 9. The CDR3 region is CASSETGTSGIHEQFF. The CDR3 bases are TGTGCCAGCAGCGAAACCGGGACTAGCGGGATCCATGAGCAGTTCTTC.

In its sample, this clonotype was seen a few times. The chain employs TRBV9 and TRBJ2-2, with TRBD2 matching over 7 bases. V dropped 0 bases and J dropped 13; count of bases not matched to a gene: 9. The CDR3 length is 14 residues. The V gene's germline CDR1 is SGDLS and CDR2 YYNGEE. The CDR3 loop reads CASSVALTSFRLFF. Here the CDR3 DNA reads TGTGCCAGCAGCGTAGCCCTGACTAGCTTTAGGCTGTTTTTT.

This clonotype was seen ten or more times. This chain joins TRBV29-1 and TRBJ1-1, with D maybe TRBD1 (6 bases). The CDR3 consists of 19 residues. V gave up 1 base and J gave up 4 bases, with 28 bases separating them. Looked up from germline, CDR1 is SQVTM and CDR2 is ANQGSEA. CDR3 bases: TGCAGCGTTGAAGGTACCGGACGGGACAAAGACACCCTGAGCACTGAAGCTTTCTTT. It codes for CSVEGTGRDKDTLSTEAFF. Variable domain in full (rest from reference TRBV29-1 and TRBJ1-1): SAVISQKPSRDICQRGTSLTIQCQVDSQVTMMFWYRQQPGQSLTLIATANQGSEATYESGFVIDKFPISRPNLTFSTLTVSNMSPEDSSIYLCSVEGTGRDKDTLSTEAFFGQGTRLTVV.